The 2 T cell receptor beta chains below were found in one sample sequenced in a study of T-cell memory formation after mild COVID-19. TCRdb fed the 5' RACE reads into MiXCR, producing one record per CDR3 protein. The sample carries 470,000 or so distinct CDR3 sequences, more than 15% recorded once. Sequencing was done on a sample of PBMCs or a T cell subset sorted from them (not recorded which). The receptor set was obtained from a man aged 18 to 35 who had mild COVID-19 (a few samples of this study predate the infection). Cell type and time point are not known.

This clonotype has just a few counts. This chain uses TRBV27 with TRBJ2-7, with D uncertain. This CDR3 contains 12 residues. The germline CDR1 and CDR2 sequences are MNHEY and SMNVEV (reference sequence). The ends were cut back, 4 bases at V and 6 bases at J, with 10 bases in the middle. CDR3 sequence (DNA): TGTGCCAGCAGTTCCCCTAGAGGCGAGCAGTACGTC. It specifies CASSSPRGEQYV.

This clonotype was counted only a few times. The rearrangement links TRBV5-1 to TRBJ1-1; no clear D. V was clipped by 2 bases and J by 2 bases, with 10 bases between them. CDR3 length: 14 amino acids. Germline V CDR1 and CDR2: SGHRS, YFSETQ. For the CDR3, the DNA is TGCGCCAGCAGCTTCTTCCAGTCTAACACTGAAGCTTTCTTT. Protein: CASSFFQSNTEAFF.